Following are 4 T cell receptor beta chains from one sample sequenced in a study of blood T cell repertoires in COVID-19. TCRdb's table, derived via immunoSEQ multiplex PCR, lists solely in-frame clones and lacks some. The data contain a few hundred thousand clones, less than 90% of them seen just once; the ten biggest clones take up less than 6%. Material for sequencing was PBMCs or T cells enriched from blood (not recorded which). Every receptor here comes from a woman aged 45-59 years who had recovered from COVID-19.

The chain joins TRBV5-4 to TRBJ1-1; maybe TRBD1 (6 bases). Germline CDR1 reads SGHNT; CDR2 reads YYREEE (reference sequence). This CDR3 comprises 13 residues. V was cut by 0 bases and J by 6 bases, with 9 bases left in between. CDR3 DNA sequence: TGTGCCAGCAGCTTGGAAGGGGGGGCTGAAGCTTTCTTT. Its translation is CASSLEGGAEAFF.

CDR3 in amino acids: CASSKPNREAFF. In nucleotides, the CDR3 is TGTGCCAGCAGTAAACCGAACAGGGAAGCTTTCTTT. The chain has TRBV6-5 and TRBJ1-1, with D possibly being TRBD1 (5 bases). The CDR3 has 12 residues. V was shortened by 5 bases and J by 8 bases, with 12 bases between the two germline ends. The V gene's germline CDR1 is MNHEY and CDR2 SVGAGI.

Written as DNA, the CDR3 is TGTGCCAGCAGTTACCCAGCACCCCTCCACTTT. This gives the protein CASSYPAPLHF. The chain carries TRBV6-2 or TRBV6-3 and TRBJ1-6; D is ambiguous. The CDR3 consists of 11 residues. V dropped 2 bases and J dropped 11 bases, with 4 bases sitting between them. Germline V gives CDR1 MNHEY, CDR2 SVGEGT.

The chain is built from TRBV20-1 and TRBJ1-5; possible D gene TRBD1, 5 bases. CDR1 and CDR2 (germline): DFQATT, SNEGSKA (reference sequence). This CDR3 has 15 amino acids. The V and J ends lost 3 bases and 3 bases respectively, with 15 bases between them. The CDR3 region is CSASVPGVDNQPQHF. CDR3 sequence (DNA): TGCAGTGCTAGTGTCCCGGGGGTGGACAATCAGCCCCAGCATTTT.